This is a list of T cell receptor beta chains from one sample in a study of PD-L1 blockade in urothelial cancer. Repertoires were generated with immunoSEQ multiplex PCR, while TCRdb's copy carries only in-frame clones and drops some. Of 33,000 or so clones in the sample, over 75% were seen once. This specimen consisted of PBMCs, obtained around atezolizumab (anti-PD-L1) treatment. All receptors derive from a man between 65 and 85 years old with urothelial cancer. The CDR3 runs from the conserved cysteine through the conserved F or W. The order of the fields is J gene, clone size, D gene, V gene, CDR3 protein, CDR3 DNA. A D gene is named only where the DNA matches it firmly. Clone size appears in some rows only: once, few, many, or a class for an expanded clone.

J: TRBJ2-5
size: .
D: TRBD2
V: TRBV29-1
CDR3: CSVDNFRRGDQETQYF
DNA: TGCAGCGTTGATAATTTCCGGCGGGGGGACCAAGAGACCCAGTACTTC

J: TRBJ2-7
size: .
D: TRBD2
V: TRBV15
CDR3: CATSRDWASGGEQYF
DNA: TGTGCCACCAGCAGAGATTGGGCTAGCGGAGGCGAGCAGTACTTC

J: TRBJ1-1
size: .
D: .
V: TRBV5-1
CDR3: CASSTGRGTEAFF
DNA: TGCGCCAGCAGCACAGGAAGGGGCACTGAAGCTTTCTTT

J: TRBJ1-2
size: .
D: TRBD1
V: TRBV5-8
CDR3: CASSYADRGDYGYTF
DNA: TGTGCCAGCAGCTATGCCGACAGGGGCGACTATGGCTACACCTTC

J: TRBJ1-2
size: medium-sized
D: .
V: TRBV6-1
CDR3: CASSREGNYGYTF
DNA: TGTGCCAGCAGCCGGGAGGGAAACTATGGCTACACCTTC

J: TRBJ2-1
size: once
D: TRBD2
V: TRBV7-9
CDR3: CASSPPGLLAGVVEQFF
DNA: TGTGCCAGCAGCCCCCCAGGGTTACTAGCGGGAGTGGTTGAGCAGTTCTTC

J: TRBJ2-7
size: .
D: .
V: TRBV7-9
CDR3: CASSRGTQQYF
DNA: TGTGCCAGCAGCCGAGGGACACAGCAGTACTTC

J: TRBJ2-7
size: .
D: TRBD2
V: TRBV5-1
CDR3: CASSLAGIAGVVYEQYF
DNA: TGCGCCAGCAGCTTGGCAGGGATAGCGGGAGTCGTCTACGAGCAGTACTTC

J: TRBJ2-3
size: few
D: TRBD2
V: TRBV5-4
CDR3: CASSSRGSGKTDTQYF
DNA: TGTGCCAGCAGCTCCCGGGGTAGCGGGAAGACAGATACGCAGTATTTT

J: TRBJ2-7
size: .
D: .
V: TRBV28
CDR3: CASSPQGLFYEQYF
DNA: TGTGCCAGCAGTCCCCAGGGTCTCTTCTACGAGCAGTACTTC

J: TRBJ2-7
size: .
D: .
V: TRBV7-8
CDR3: CASSGGRVGEQYF
DNA: TGTGCCAGCAGTGGCGGCAGGGTGGGCGAGCAGTACTTC

J: TRBJ2-3
size: .
D: TRBD2
V: TRBV19
CDR3: CASSTASGDTDTQYF
DNA: TGTGCCAGTAGTACGGCTAGCGGGGACACAGATACGCAGTATTTT

J: TRBJ2-7
size: few
D: TRBD1
V: TRBV7-6
CDR3: CASSPRQGLYEQYF
DNA: TGTGCCAGCAGCCCGCGACAGGGGTTGTACGAGCAGTACTTC

J: TRBJ1-2
size: .
D: .
V: TRBV19
CDR3: CATTDRLGGYTF
DNA: TGTGCCACCACTGACAGGTTGGGGGGCTACACCTTC

J: TRBJ2-5
size: .
D: TRBD1
V: TRBV7-2
CDR3: CASSYRQGRETQYF
DNA: TGTGCCAGCAGCTACCGACAGGGTCGGGAGACCCAGTACTTC

J: TRBJ2-3
size: .
D: TRBD2
V: TRBV7-2
CDR3: CASTLGGGGGRADTQYF
DNA: TGTGCCAGCACACTTGGGGGAGGCGGGGGAAGGGCAGATACGCAGTATTTT

J: TRBJ1-5
size: .
D: TRBD1
V: TRBV4-2
CDR3: CASPDRVREPQHF
DNA: TGTGCCAGCCCGGACAGGGTTCGGGAGCCCCAGCATTTT

J: TRBJ2-7
size: .
D: TRBD2
V: TRBV27
CDR3: CASSLSPLTSGRTYEQYF
DNA: TGTGCCAGCAGTTTATCCCCCCTGACTAGCGGGAGAACCTACGAGCAGTACTTC

J: TRBJ1-2
size: .
D: TRBD1
V: TRBV10-2
CDR3: CASTDRGRPNYGYTF
DNA: TGCGCCAGCACGGACAGGGGGCGGCCTAACTATGGCTACACCTTC

J: TRBJ1-2
size: .
D: TRBD1
V: TRBV6-1
CDR3: CASSEADPQGRVASGYTF
DNA: TGTGCCAGCAGTGAAGCTGACCCACAGGGGCGGGTCGCGAGTGGCTACACCTTC

J: TRBJ1-5
size: .
D: .
V: TRBV30
CDR3: CAWAHRDNQPQHF
DNA: TGTGCCTGGGCACACAGGGATAATCAGCCCCAGCATTTT

J: TRBJ2-1
size: .
D: TRBD1
V: TRBV9
CDR3: CASSVVSGGGYNEQFF
DNA: TGTGCCAGCAGCGTAGTATCAGGGGGTGGCTACAATGAGCAGTTCTTC

J: TRBJ1-1
size: once
D: .
V: TRBV7-9
CDR3: CASSFGEALNTEAFF
DNA: TGTGCCAGCAGCTTTGGGGAGGCGTTGAACACTGAAGCTTTCTTT

J: TRBJ1-5
size: .
D: .
V: TRBV4-2
CDR3: CASSQDNNQPQHF
DNA: TGTGCCAGCAGCCAAGATAACAATCAGCCCCAGCATTTT

J: TRBJ1-2
size: few
D: TRBD1
V: TRBV30
CDR3: CAWLADRGYGYTF
DNA: TGTGCCTGGCTGGCAGACAGGGGCTATGGCTACACCTTC

J: TRBJ2-3
size: .
D: TRBD2
V: TRBV9
CDR3: CASSVRREPPDTQYF
DNA: TGTGCCAGCAGCGTAAGGCGGGAGCCCCCAGATACGCAGTATTTT

J: TRBJ2-2
size: few
D: .
V: TRBV5-4
CDR3: CASSLVSRATGELFF
DNA: TGTGCCAGCAGCTTGGTGAGCAGGGCCACCGGGGAGCTGTTTTTT